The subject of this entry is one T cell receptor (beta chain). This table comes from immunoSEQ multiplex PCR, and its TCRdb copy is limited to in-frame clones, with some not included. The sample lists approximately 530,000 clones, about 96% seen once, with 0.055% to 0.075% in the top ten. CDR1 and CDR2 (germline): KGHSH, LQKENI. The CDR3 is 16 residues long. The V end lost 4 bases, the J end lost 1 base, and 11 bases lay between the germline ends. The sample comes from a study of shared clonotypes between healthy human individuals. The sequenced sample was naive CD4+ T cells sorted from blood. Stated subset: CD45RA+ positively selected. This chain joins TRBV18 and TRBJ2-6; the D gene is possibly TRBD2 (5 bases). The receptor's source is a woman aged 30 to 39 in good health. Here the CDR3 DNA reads TGTGCCAGCTCACTTGGACTCCTATCTGGGGCCAACGTCCTGACTTTC. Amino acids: CASSLGLLSGANVLTF.